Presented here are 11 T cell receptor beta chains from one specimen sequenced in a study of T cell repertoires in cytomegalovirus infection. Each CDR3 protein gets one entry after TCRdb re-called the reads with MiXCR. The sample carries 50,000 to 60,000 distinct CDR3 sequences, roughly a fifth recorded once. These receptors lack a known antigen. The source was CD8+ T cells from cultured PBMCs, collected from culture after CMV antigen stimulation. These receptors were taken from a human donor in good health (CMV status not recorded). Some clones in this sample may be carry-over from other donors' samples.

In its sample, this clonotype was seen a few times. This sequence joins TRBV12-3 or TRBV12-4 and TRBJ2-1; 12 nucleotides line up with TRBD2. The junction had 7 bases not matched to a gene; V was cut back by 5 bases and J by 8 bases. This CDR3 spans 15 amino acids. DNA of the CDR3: TGTGCCAGCAGTAAACCTAGCGGGGGGGAGGATGAGCAGTTCTTC. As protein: CASSKPSGGEDEQFF.

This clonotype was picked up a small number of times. DNA for the CDR3: TGTGCCAGCAGTTTGACTAGTCGGGCTATGGAGCAGTACTTC. It translates to CASSLTSRAMEQYF. The chain has TRBV6-5 and TRBJ2-7; a possible D gene is TRBD2 (6 bases). The CDR3 extends over 14 amino acids. Trimming took 4 bases from V and 7 from J, leaving 17 bases between them. Germline V gene sequence: CDR1 MNHEY, CDR2 SVGAGI.

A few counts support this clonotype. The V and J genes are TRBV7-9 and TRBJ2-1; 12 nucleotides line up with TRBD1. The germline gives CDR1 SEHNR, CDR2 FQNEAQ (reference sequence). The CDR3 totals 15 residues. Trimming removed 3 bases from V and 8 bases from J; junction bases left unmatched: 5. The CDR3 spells CASSFLRDRGHEQFF. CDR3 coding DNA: TGTGCCAGCAGCTTTCTCCGGGACAGGGGGCATGAGCAGTTCTTC.

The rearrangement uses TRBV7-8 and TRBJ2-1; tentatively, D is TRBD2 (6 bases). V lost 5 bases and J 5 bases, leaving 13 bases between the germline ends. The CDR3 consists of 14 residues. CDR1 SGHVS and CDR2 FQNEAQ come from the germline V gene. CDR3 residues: CASSGTGLHNEQFF. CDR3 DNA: TGTGCCAGCAGCGGGACGGGACTCCACAATGAGCAGTTCTTC.

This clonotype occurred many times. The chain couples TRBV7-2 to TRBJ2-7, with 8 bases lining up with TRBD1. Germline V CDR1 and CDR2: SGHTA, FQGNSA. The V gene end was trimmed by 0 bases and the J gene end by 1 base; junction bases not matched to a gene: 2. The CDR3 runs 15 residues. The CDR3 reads CASSLARQGSYEQYF. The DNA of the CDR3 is TGTGCCAGCAGCTTAGCCCGACAGGGGTCCTACGAGCAGTACTTC.

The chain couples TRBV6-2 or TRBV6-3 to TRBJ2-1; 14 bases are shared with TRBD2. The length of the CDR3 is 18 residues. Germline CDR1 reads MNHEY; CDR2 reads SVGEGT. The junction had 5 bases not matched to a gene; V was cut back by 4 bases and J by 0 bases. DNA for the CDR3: TGTGCCAGCAGTTCCTGGACTAGCGGGGGGAGCTCCTACAATGAGCAGTTCTTC. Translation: CASSSWTSGGSSYNEQFF.

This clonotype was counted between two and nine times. As DNA, the CDR3 is TGTGCCAGCAGTTCGGTAGACATTATGAACACTGAAGCTTTCTTT. Amino acids: CASSSVDIMNTEAFF. This sequence joins TRBV6-6 and TRBJ1-1; D is ambiguous. V dropped 4 bases and J dropped 0 bases, with 12 bases sitting between them. The CDR3 spans 15 residues. Germline V gene sequence: CDR1 MNHNY, CDR2 SVGAGI (reference sequence).

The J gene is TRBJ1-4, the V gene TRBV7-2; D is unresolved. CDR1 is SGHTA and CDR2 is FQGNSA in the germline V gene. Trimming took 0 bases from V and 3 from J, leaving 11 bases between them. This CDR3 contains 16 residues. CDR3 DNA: TGTGCCAGCAGCTTAGCGCTGGGGAGGGCTAATGAAAAACTGTTTTTT. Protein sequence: CASSLALGRANEKLFF.

The CDR3 DNA is TGTGCCATCAGTTCCGGGACAGACCTCCCAGGTTTCCACTTT. As protein: CAISSGTDLPGFHF. V usage is TRBV10-3 and J usage is TRBJ1-6, with 7 positions matching TRBD1. Germline values: CDR1 ENHRY, CDR2 SYGVKD. The CDR3 is 14 residues long. V shed 5 bases, J shed 17 bases, and the junction held 15 bases outside the gene matches.

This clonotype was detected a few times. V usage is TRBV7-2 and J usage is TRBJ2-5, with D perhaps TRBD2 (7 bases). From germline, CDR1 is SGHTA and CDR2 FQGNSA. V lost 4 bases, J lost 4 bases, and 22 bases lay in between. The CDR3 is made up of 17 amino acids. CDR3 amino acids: CASSYTDGRGPGETQYF. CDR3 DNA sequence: TGTGCCAGCAGCTACACGGATGGGCGGGGGCCGGGAGAGACCCAGTACTTC.

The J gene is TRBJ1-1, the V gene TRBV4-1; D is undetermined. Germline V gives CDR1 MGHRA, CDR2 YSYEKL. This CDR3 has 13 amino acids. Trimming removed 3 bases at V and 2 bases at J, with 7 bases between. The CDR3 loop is CASSQGTNTEAFF. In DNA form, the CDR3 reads TGCGCCAGCAGCCAGGGTACCAACACTGAAGCTTTCTTT.